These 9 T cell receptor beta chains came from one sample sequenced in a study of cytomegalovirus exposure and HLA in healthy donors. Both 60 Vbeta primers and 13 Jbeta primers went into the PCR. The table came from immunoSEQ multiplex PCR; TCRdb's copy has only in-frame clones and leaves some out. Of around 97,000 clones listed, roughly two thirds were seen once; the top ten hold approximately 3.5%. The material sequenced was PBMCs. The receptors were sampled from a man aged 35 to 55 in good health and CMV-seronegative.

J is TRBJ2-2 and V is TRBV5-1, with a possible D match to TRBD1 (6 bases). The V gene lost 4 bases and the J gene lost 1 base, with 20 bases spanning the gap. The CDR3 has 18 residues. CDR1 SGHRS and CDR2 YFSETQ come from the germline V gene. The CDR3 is CASSPITGLWLNTGELFF. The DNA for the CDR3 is TGCGCCAGCAGCCCGATAACAGGGCTGTGGTTGAACACCGGGGAGCTGTTTTTT.

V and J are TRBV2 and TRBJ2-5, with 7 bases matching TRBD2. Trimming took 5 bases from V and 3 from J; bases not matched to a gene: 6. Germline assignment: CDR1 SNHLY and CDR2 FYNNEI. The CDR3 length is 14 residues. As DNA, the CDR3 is TGTGCCAGCAGTTGGAGCACTAGCGAAGAGACCCAGTACTTC. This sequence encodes CASSWSTSEETQYF.

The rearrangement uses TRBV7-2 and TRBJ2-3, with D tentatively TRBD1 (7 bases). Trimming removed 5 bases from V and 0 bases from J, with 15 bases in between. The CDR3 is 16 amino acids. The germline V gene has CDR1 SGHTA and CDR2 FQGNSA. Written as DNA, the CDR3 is TGTGCCAGCAGCCCAGGGGGGTCAGCCAGCACAGATACGCAGTATTTT. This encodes CASSPGGSASTDTQYF.

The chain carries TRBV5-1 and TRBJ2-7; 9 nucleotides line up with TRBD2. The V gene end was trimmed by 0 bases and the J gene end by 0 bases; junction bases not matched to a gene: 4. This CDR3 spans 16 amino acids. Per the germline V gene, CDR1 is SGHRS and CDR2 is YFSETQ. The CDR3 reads CASSLEAGGLSYEQYF. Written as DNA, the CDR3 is TGCGCCAGCAGCTTGGAAGCGGGGGGACTCTCCTACGAGCAGTACTTC.

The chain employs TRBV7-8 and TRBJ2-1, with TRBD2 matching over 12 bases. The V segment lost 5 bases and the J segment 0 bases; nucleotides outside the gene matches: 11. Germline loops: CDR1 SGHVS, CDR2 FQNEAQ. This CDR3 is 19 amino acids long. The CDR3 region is CASSPRRLAGGSSYNEQFF. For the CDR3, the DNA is TGTGCCAGCAGCCCCCGTCGGCTAGCGGGGGGGAGCTCCTACAATGAGCAGTTCTTC.

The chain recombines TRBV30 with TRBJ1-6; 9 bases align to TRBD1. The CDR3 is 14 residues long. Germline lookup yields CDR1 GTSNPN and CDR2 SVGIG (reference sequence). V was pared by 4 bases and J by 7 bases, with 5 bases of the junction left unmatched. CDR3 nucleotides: TGTGCCTGGAAGGGACAGGGCGAGAATTCACCCCTCCACTTT. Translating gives CAWKGQGENSPLHF. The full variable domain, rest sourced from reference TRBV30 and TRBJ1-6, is SQTIHQWPATLVQPVGSPLSLECTVEGTSNPNLYWYRQAAGRGLQLLFYSVGIGQISSEVPQNLSASRPQDRQFILSSKKLLLSDSGFYLCAWKGQGENSPLHFGNGTRLTVT.

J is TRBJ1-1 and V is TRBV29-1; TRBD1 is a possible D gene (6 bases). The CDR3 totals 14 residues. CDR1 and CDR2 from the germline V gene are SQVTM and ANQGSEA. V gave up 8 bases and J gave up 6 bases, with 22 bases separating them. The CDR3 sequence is CSIRPQGRGAEAFF. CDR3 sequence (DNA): TGCAGCATCCGCCCACAGGGCCGGGGGGCTGAAGCTTTCTTT.

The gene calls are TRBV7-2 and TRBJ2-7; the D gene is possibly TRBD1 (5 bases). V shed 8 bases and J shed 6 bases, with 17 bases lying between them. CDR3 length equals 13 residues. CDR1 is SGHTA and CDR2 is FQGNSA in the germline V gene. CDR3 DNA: TGTGCCAGCGGAACGGCAGGGCATGGCGAGCAGTACTTC. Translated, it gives CASGTAGHGEQYF. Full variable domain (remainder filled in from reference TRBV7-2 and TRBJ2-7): GAGVSQSPSNKVTEKGKDVELRCDPISGHTALYWYRQSLGQGLEFLIYFQGNSAPDKSGLPSDRFSAERTGGSVSTLTIQRTQQEDSAVYLCASGTAGHGEQYFGPGTRLTVT.

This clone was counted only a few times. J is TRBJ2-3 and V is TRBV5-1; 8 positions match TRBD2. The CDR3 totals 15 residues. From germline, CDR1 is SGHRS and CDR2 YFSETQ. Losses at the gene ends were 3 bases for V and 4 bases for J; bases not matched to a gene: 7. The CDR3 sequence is CASSSVAGSADTQYF. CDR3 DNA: TGCGCCAGCAGCTCGGTAGCGGGGTCAGCAGATACGCAGTATTTT.